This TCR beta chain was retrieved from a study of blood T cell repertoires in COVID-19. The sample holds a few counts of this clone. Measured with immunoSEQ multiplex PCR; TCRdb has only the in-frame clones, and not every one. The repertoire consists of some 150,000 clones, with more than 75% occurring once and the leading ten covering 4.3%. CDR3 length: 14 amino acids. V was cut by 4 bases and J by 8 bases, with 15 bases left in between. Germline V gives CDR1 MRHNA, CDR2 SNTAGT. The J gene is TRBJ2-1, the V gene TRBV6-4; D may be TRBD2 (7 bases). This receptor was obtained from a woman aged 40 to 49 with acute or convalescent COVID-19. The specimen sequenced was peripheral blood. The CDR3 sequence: CASSGGGAWDEQFF. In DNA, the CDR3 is TGTGCCAGCAGTGGTGGGGGGGCCTGGGATGAGCAGTTCTTC.